Below are 21 T cell receptor beta chains sequenced from a single sample in a study of blood T cell repertoires in COVID-19 (dated by TCRdb to the early 2020s). The receptor library was made with the immunoSEQ multiplex PCR assay. What TCRdb holds here is the immuneACCESS table cut down to in-frame rearrangements. Part of the clones is not present; checked against another copy, under half of the missing clones reflect an unresolved V gene, and the others are unexplained. The sample table holds around 500,000 clones, of which around 85% were seen once. Jointly, the top ten make up approximately 3.4% of the sample. Sequencing was performed on peripheral blood. Receptors originate from a human donor in a cohort sampled during active COVID-19.

This chain uses TRBV6-2 or TRBV6-3 with TRBJ2-1; 10 positions match TRBD2. CDR1 is MNHEY, CDR2 SVGEGT, per germline. With V trimmed by 6 bases and J by 0 bases, 8 bases remained unmatched. This CDR3 spans 17 amino acids. This CDR3 reads CASSLTSSGGSYNEQFF. DNA of the CDR3: TGTGCCAGCAGCCTAACCTCTAGCGGGGGCTCCTACAATGAGCAGTTCTTC.

The chain is built from TRBV18 and TRBJ2-1; possible D gene TRBD2, 6 bases. Germline CDR1 reads KGHSH; CDR2 reads LQKENI. The V end lost 1 base, the J end lost 4 bases, and 14 bases lay between the germline ends. The CDR3 spans 16 residues. In nucleotides, the CDR3 is TGTGCCAGCTCACCACAACGCGGGACGCCTTACAATGAGCAGTTCTTC. Protein: CASSPQRGTPYNEQFF.

The J gene is TRBJ2-5, the V gene TRBV27, with TRBD1 identical over 8 bases. The trim removed 3 bases at V and 2 bases at J, leaving 2 bases unmatched. This CDR3 is 14 amino acids long. Germline CDR1 reads MNHEY; CDR2 reads SMNVEV (reference sequence). The CDR3 nucleotides are TGTGCCAGCAGTTTGGACAGGGCGCAAGAGACCCAGTACTTC. Protein product: CASSLDRAQETQYF.

V and J are TRBV5-1 and TRBJ2-7; D perhaps matches TRBD2 (5 bases). Deletions cut 0 bases from V and 4 bases from J, with 14 bases between. CDR1 SGHRS and CDR2 YFSETQ come from the germline V gene. The CDR3 has 15 amino acids. This CDR3 reads CASSLGVAGAYEQYF. The CDR3 DNA follows: TGCGCCAGCAGCTTGGGGGTGGCGGGCGCTTACGAGCAGTACTTC. The full variable domain, in which reference TRBV5-1 and TRBJ2-7 provide the parts outside the CDR3, is KAGVTQTPRYLIKTRGQQVTLSCSPISGHRSVSWYQQTPGQGLQFLFEYFSETQRNKGNFPGRFSGRQFSNSRSEMNVSTLELGDSALYLCASSLGVAGAYEQYFGPGTRLTVT.

This clone came up a few times. The chain employs TRBV2 and TRBJ2-2, with a tentative D call TRBD1 (6 bases). Trimming removed 2 bases from V and 4 bases from J, with 11 bases in between. Germline V lookup: CDR1 SNHLY, CDR2 FYNNEI. The CDR3 runs 15 residues. This chain's CDR3 is CASSEQGLGTGELFF. Written as DNA, the CDR3 is TGTGCCAGCAGTGAACAGGGGCTCGGCACCGGGGAGCTGTTTTTT. Supplemented by reference TRBV2 and TRBJ2-2, the full variable domain reads EPEVTQTPSHQVTQMGQEVILRCVPISNHLYFYWYRQILGQKVEFLVSFYNNEISEKSEIFDDQFSVERPDGSNFTLKIRSTKLEDSAMYFCASSEQGLGTGELFFGEGSRLTVL.

V usage is TRBV3-1 (or the pseudogene TRBV3-2) and J usage is TRBJ2-1; D may be TRBD2 (6 bases). V was pared by 3 bases and J by 6 bases, with 15 bases between. Per germline, CDR1 LGHDT and CDR2 YNNKEL (reference sequence). This CDR3 has 15 residues. The CDR3 DNA reads as TGTGCCAGCAGCCATGGGACTTCCCGGATCAATGAGCAGTTCTTC. Encoded protein: CASSHGTSRINEQFF.

V usage is TRBV25-1 and J usage is TRBJ1-2; D is uncertain. Per germline, CDR1 MGHDK and CDR2 SYGVNS. V was pared by 4 bases and J by 10 bases, with 28 bases between. CDR3 length: 17 amino acids. The CDR3: CASSVGGLYLAADSYTF. Here the CDR3 DNA reads TGTGCCAGCAGTGTGGGAGGACTGTACCTTGCCGCTGACTCCTACACCTTC.

The chain links TRBV15 to TRBJ1-5; TRBD1 is a possible D gene (6 bases). Germline CDR1 is LNHNV and CDR2 is YYDKDF (reference sequence). The V end lost 0 bases, the J end lost 2 bases, and 11 bases lay between the germline ends. CDR3 length equals 16 residues. The chain's CDR3 is CATSRDQGGGNQPQHF. Here the CDR3 DNA reads TGTGCCACCAGCAGAGATCAAGGGGGTGGCAATCAGCCCCAGCATTTT.

J is TRBJ1-2 and V is TRBV6-2 or TRBV6-3; 9 bases agree with TRBD1. The V segment lost 2 bases and the J segment 3 bases; nucleotides outside the gene matches: 13. CDR1 is MNHEY and CDR2 is SVGEGT in the germline V gene. The CDR3 extends over 18 amino acids. As DNA, the CDR3 is TGTGCCAGCAGTTACAGGACAGGGGCGCTGGTTTTTGACTATGGCTACACCTTC. Translating it yields CASSYRTGALVFDYGYTF.

V gene TRBV7-2 combines with J gene TRBJ2-7; no firm D call. Per the germline V gene, CDR1 is SGHTA and CDR2 is FQGNSA. The CDR3 covers 13 residues. With 5 bases removed from V and 4 bases from J, the gap between germline ends came to 12 bases. CDR3: CASSLRLLYEQYF. The CDR3, as DNA: TGTGCCAGCAGCCTAAGACTTCTTTACGAGCAGTACTTC.

CDR3 DNA sequence: TGTGCCACCAGCAGGGGGACAGGGGTTGGCACAGATACGCAGTATTTT. Amino acids: CATSRGTGVGTDTQYF. J is TRBJ2-3 and V is TRBV15; the match to TRBD1 covers 10 bases. Per the germline V gene, CDR1 is LNHNV and CDR2 is YYDKDF (reference sequence). The junction had 4 bases not matched to a gene; V was cut back by 3 bases and J by 1 base. CDR3 length: 16 residues.

This chain connects TRBV9 to TRBJ2-3; TRBD2 might be the D (6 bases). The CDR3 extends over 13 amino acids. CDR1 is SGDLS, CDR2 YYNGEE, per germline. V was trimmed by 0 bases and J by 8 bases, leaving 10 bases between them. The CDR3 sequence: CASSVEEGGTQYF. The CDR3, as DNA: TGTGCCAGCAGCGTAGAAGAGGGAGGTACGCAGTATTTT.

This sequence joins TRBV6-5 and TRBJ2-2; TRBD2 is a possible D gene (5 bases). V lost 8 bases to trimming and J lost 4 bases, with 14 bases between them. The germline gives CDR1 MNHEY, CDR2 SVGAGI. The CDR3 length is 14 residues. The CDR3: CASQVKGSTGELFF. DNA of the CDR3: TGTGCCAGCCAAGTTAAAGGGAGCACCGGGGAGCTGTTTTTT.

The rearrangement uses TRBV20-1 and TRBJ1-1; no firm D call. CDR3 size: 9 residues. Trimming took 8 bases from V and 5 from J, leaving 6 bases between them. Germline CDR1 is DFQATT and CDR2 is SNEGSKA (reference sequence). Here the CDR3 reads CSSGTEAFF. Here the CDR3 DNA reads TGCAGTTCGGGAACTGAAGCTTTCTTT.

This sequence joins TRBV18 and TRBJ2-1, with 13 bases identical to TRBD2. The CDR3 has 14 residues. After removal of 6 bases from V and 9 bases from J, the junction contained 5 bases not matched to a gene. Per the germline V gene, CDR1 is KGHSH and CDR2 is LQKENI. The DNA for the CDR3 is TGTGCCAGCTCTGGGACTAGCGGGGTAGGTGAGCAGTTCTTC. Translating gives CASSGTSGVGEQFF.

V gene TRBV2 combines with J gene TRBJ2-3; D perhaps matches TRBD1 (6 bases). Germline V gene data show CDR1 as SNHLY and CDR2 as FYNNEI. Trimming left V 5 bases short and J 5 bases short, with 8 bases between. This CDR3 is built from 12 residues. CDR3 protein: CASSSRGDTQYF. The CDR3 DNA sequence: TGTGCCAGCAGTTCCAGGGGAGATACGCAGTATTTT.

This chain uses TRBV11-2 with TRBJ2-1; the match to TRBD2 covers 7 bases. The ends lost 5 bases at V and 0 bases at J; junction bases unmatched: 7. CDR1 and CDR2 (germline): SGHAT, FQNNGV. The CDR3 has 16 residues. The CDR3 DNA follows: TGTGCCAGCAGCCCCTGGACTAGGAGCTCCTACAATGAGCAGTTCTTC. It is translated as CASSPWTRSSYNEQFF.

The J gene is TRBJ2-2, the V gene TRBV24-1; D uncertain. The V and J ends lost 5 bases and 4 bases respectively, with 10 bases between them. This CDR3 region has 14 residues. In germline, CDR1 is KGHDR, CDR2 SFDVKD. The CDR3 is CATSGVPGTGELFF. DNA of the CDR3: TGTGCCACCAGTGGAGTTCCCGGCACCGGGGAGCTGTTTTTT.

This sequence joins TRBV5-4 and TRBJ1-1, with 8 bases lining up with TRBD1. The CDR3 sequence is 15 residues long. From germline, CDR1 is SGHNT and CDR2 YYREEE (reference sequence). The J segment lost 5 bases and the V segment lost 0 bases, leaving 6 bases of the junction unmatched. CDR3 sequence: CASSLGGQAATEAFF. DNA for the CDR3: TGTGCCAGCAGCTTGGGGGGACAGGCTGCAACTGAAGCTTTCTTT. Combining the CDR3 with reference TRBV5-4 and TRBJ1-1 gives the whole variable domain ETGVTQSPTHLIKTRGQQVTLRCSSQSGHNTVSWYQQALGQGPQFIFQYYREEENGRGNFPPRFSGLQFPNYSSELNVNALELDDSALYLCASSLGGQAATEAFFGQGTRLTVV.

V usage is TRBV11-2 and J usage is TRBJ1-3; 8 bases map to TRBD1. The CDR3 runs to 15 residues. Trimming at V came to 3 bases and at J to 6 bases, leaving 7 bases not matched to a gene. CDR1 is SGHAT, CDR2 FQNNGV, per germline. The CDR3 loop is CASSLGTGGLNTIYF. DNA of the CDR3: TGTGCCAGCAGCTTGGGGACAGGAGGGTTAAACACCATATATTTT.

This chain joins TRBV6-5 and TRBJ2-1; 9 nucleotides line up with TRBD2. Germline V CDR1 and CDR2: MNHEY, SVGAGI. The ends lost 6 bases at V and 8 bases at J; junction bases unmatched: 11. This CDR3 contains 15 residues. The CDR3 region is CASRGGVAGADEQFF. CDR3 coding DNA: TGTGCCAGCAGAGGAGGGGTAGCGGGGGCCGATGAGCAGTTCTTC.